This TCR beta chain was obtained from a study of cytomegalovirus exposure and HLA in healthy donors listed by TCRdb under 2017. Broadly, across the study: According to an earlier analysis of several hundred of the donors, about 170 million T cells yielded 90 million to 130 million unique TCR beta sequences and more than 250 Gb of sequence data. An early release that covered about 600 HLA-typed donors contained approximately 300 gigabases of sequencing data and tens of millions of unique TCR sequences. Of the roughly 400 genotyped donors, around 81% fell in the genetic ancestry cluster associated with self-reported Caucasian donors. The study aimed to test whether cataloging public T cell receptors could reveal signatures of past pathogen exposure. The study used immunosequencing to profile the T cell repertoires of approximately 640 subjects and linked those repertoires to cytomegalovirus serostatus. Besides the first cohort of under 700 subjects, a separate validation cohort made up of over 95 different subjects was used. To predict cytomegalovirus infection status, the study brought together high-throughput TCR immunosequencing, statistical association of individual TCRs with disease status, and machine learning. A later analysis re-examined previously published TCR beta repertoires from 600 to 700 donors and added high-resolution HLA genotyping to investigate patterns of TCR occurrence. In the later analysis, no new phenotypic data were used to find candidate immune exposures; instead, reliance was placed on TCR beta sequences and their occurrence across donors. An earlier analysis of 587 of the donors applied high-throughput TCR beta sequencing to assess whether each TCR beta V gene segment acted as functional or pseudogenic. Donor age, sex, ethnicity and CMV serostatus were collected together with the repertoire data. In a later genetic analysis, genome-wide SNP genotypes for about 55% of the 666 donors were used, and that subset was treated as a discovery cohort. Every discovery cohort repertoire had been produced on one sequencing platform. HLA typing covered class I and class II loci at four-digit resolution. Typing coverage varied by locus: roughly 620-640 donors for A, B, C, DRB1 and DQB1; more than 500 for DQA1; more than 600 for DPA1; 450 to 480 for DPB1. Roughly 5 DR-DQ haplotypes were treated as single units for association and clustering because of strong linkage in the cohort. Across some 400 genotyped donors of the cohort, an average of roughly 230,000 unique TCR beta nucleotide sequences per donor were sequenced, and roughly 20% of those sequences were non-productive. Overall study results and their limits: Linkage disequilibrium might explain the correlated functional status among segregating V segments, but an unknown experimental factor could not be excluded. An earlier analysis of 587 of the donors showed that most TCR beta V segments appeared in productive rearrangements either about 90% or about 30% of the time, which broadly matched IMGT annotations. It was suggested by the authors that the approach could potentially be generalized to other disease states and immunological phenotypes. In vitro tests confirmed that a few of the cytomegalovirus-associated TCR beta chains recognize cytomegalovirus antigens. Presence/absence analyses assumed roughly uniform sequencing depth across donors, an assumption that may not hold. Some IMGT-functional V segments, including TRBV6-2 and TRBV6-3, could not be told apart with the 87-base-pair reads, so those segments were excluded. Immune exposure information for the cohort was limited to CMV serostatus. The cohort was sequenced for TCR beta chains only, and without alpha or paired-chain data the features that could be detected were limited. The earlier analysis of approximately 560 of the donors excluded roughly 17 rarely observed V segments, including chromosome 9 orphons, because counts were too low. The study listed 150 to 200 TCR beta chains as associated with cytomegalovirus. According to a later analysis, TCR association rates differed among HLA loci, with DRB1 alleles showing the most associated TCRs and HLA-C alleles showing the fewest. A later genetic analysis reported fewer N-insertions in productive TCRs among donors in an Asian-associated ancestry cluster than the approximately 700-donor mean. In both the original and validation cohorts, the classifier was reported to diagnose cytomegalovirus status with high specificity and sensitivity. A further reported finding was that TCR beta sequences accurately predicted the HLA-A and HLA-B alleles for most subjects in the first cohort. Most TCR sequences were seen in very few donors, while some public TCRs were found in many individuals. In a later analysis, HLA-associated TCR beta chains showed more clonal expansion and lower generation probabilities than non-associated chains that were equally common. A later genetic analysis associated a missense DCLRE1C variant with V-gene and J-gene trimming of TCR beta chains, and an independent cohort replicated the association. Specific HLA alleles were associated with 18,000 or so TCR beta sequences at a false discovery rate of 0.05 in a later analysis. Strong co-occurrence of HLA alleles, especially DR and DQ, made assigning TCR associations to individual alleles difficult. Most CMV-associated TCR beta chains appeared to be HLA-restricted in a later analysis, and the HLA associations seemed to be driven largely by CMV exposure. A cluster of highly shared sequence variants was judged likely to represent a technical artifact of the sequencing pipeline. Because HLA typing was missing for some donors at each locus, association tests included only the typed subset. In a later analysis, several top co-occurrence clusters were reported to appear linked to parvovirus B19, influenza, CMV and Epstein-Barr virus.

Comment on this clone: The target of this receptor is not known. No base qualities exist here, and no much larger clone lies one base off it.

The cohort consisted of approximately 670 healthy bone marrow donors. At the time of sampling, all cohort members were nominally healthy, though unrecorded immune exposures were likely present. The donor tested CMV seronegative, placing the donor among the 350 or so seronegative members of the cohort. A peripheral blood sample was provided by each donor, and peripheral blood mononuclear cells were used for TCR beta sequencing. The Qiagen DNeasy Blood Extraction Kit was used to extract genomic DNA from the blood cell samples. Counted from cysteine to phenylalanine, this CDR3 has 16 amino acids. Only the CDR3 portion is preserved as DNA: 48 bases, with reading frame beginning at the first base. V is pared back by 0 bases and J by 4 bases, with 14 bases lying between the germline termini. CDR1 and CDR2 are read off the germline V gene as SGHRS and YFSETQ. Library generation was performed with the immunoSEQ multiplex PCR assay. A mixture of 60 forward primers for TCR Vbeta segments and 13 reverse primers for TCR Jbeta segments was used in the multiplex PCR. A multiplex PCR assay on genomic DNA amplified the CDR3 region of rearranged TCR beta genes. The amplified TCR beta libraries were sequenced on the Illumina HiSeq System as 87-base-pair reads. Processing in the source paper ran as follows. In a later analysis, tens of millions of unique TCR beta chains were counted across the 500 to 700 repertoires, and approximately 11 million of these chains were shared by at least two donors. Raw reads were error-corrected and collapsed into unique sequences with a nearest-neighbor algorithm that merged closely related sequences to remove PCR and sequencing errors. To assign V, D and J gene segments, CDR3 sequences were aligned to IMGT reference sequences. Each retained sequence needed at least a six-nucleotide match to both a V gene segment and a J gene segment. Rearrangements were called productive when the CDR3 lacked stop codons and stayed in frame with V and J; all others were non-productive. Following IMGT convention, CDR3 was defined as the stretch from the second conserved V-encoded cysteine to the conserved J-encoded phenylalanine. Sequences without an unambiguous match to a single V gene segment were excluded from the earlier analysis of 500 to 700 of the donors. An earlier analysis of some 610 of the donors called V segments functional above 56.7% productive rearrangements and segregating when the between-donor standard deviation exceeded 5%. A statistical classification framework was built to diagnose cytomegalovirus status from the catalog of TCR beta chain sequences. V and J gene assignment, in a later analysis, came from comparing TCR nucleotide sequences with IMGT/GENE-DB human TR gene sequences. The TCRdist pipeline was used in a later analysis to assign CDR3 sequences and most-parsimonious VDJ recombination scenarios. In a later analysis, each TCR beta chain was defined by its CDR3 amino acid sequence together with its V-gene family, and reads lacking a unique V-gene family were excluded. In a later analysis, 450 to 600 highly shared, low-generation-probability nucleotide sequences were removed to address suspected cross-contamination and a sequencing artifact. In a later analysis, a clonal expansion index was calculated for each public chain from normalized within-repertoire ranks of inferred template counts. Generation probabilities in a later analysis came from a VDJ recombination model fitted to out-of-frame rearrangements, and those results were checked against IGoR. In a later analysis, TCR-TCR, TCR-HLA and TCR-CMV co-occurrence was scored with hypergeometric tests, and a repertoire-size bias correction was applied to TCR pairs. To estimate false discovery rates, a later analysis permuted the HLA or CMV assignments 20 times. In a later analysis, co-occurring TCRs were grouped with DBSCAN, and TCRdist sequence similarity was added when clustering was performed within HLA-allele-positive subsets. For co-occurrence clustering, repertoires with fewer than 30,000 or more than 120,000 public chains were excluded, along with five or six repertoires with anomalous nucleotide sharing. Imported from immuneACCESS, the table was reduced by TCRdb to in-frame sequences with V and J called. These copies leave out some clones; in studies compared against another copy, an unresolved V gene accounts for under half, and the cause of the remainder is not known. V, J and clone size derive from that table, while D and trimming were established from the DNA sequence. The sample table shows 150,000 to 200,000 clones, and about four fifths are seen once. The biggest ten clones account for about 2.5% of the sample.

The V and J segments used are TRBV5-1 and TRBJ2-1; TRBD2 might be the D gene, on 5 matching bases. The sample taken for sequencing was PBMCs. This TCR was sampled from a woman aged 45-60 years in good health and CMV-seronegative. Read as DNA, the sequence is TGCGCCAGCAGCTTGGGAAGTGAGGGCCCATACAATGAGCAGTTCTTC. This yields the protein CASSLGSEGPYNEQFF. Here the CDR3 is joined to the reference TRBV5-1 and TRBJ2-1 genes, and the full variable domain is: KAGVTQTPRYLIKTRGQQVTLSCSPISGHRSVSWYQQTPGQGLQFLFEYFSETQRNKGNFPGRFSGRQFSNSRSEMNVSTLELGDSALYLCASSLGSEGPYNEQFFGPGTRLTVL.